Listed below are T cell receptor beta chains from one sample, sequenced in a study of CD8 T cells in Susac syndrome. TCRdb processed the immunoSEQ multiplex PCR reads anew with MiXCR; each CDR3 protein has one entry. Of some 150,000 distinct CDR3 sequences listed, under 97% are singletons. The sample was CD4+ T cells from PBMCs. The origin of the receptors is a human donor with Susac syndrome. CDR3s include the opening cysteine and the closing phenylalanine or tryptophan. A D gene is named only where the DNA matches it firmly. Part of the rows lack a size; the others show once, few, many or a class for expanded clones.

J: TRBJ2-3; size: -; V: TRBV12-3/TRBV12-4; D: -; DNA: TGTGCCAGCAGTTTTGTGAGCCCCAGCACAGATACGCAGTATTTT; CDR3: CASSFVSPSTDTQYF
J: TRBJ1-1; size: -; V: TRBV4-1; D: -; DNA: TGCGCCAGCAGCCAAGAGGGGTACAATTTGAACACTGAAGCTTTCTTT; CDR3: CASSQEGYNLNTEAFF
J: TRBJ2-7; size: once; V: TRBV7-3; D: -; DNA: TGTGCCAGCAGACTAGGACAAGGCTACGAGCAGTACTTC; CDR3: CASRLGQGYEQYF
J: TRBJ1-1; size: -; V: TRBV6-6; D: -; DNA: TGTGCCAGCAGTTACGGGGGGCGGAACACTGAAGCTTTCTTT; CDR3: CASSYGGRNTEAFF
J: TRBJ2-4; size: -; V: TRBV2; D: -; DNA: TGTGCCAGCAGCGAGGATAGAAACATTCAGTACTTC; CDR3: CASSEDRNIQYF
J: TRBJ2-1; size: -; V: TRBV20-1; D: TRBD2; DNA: TGCAGTGCACATAGCGGGGGGGCCTACAATGAGCAGTTCTTC; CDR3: CSAHSGGAYNEQFF
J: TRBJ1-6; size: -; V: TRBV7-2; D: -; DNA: TGTGCCAGCAGTGCAGACGTGGGCTCACCCCTCCACTTT; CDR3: CASSADVGSPLHF
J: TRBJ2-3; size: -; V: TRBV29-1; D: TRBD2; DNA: TGCAGCGTTGAGGGAAGCGGGAGTCCAGATACGCAGTATTTT; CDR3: CSVEGSGSPDTQYF
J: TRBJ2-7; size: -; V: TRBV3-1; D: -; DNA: TGTGCCAGCAGCCAAGTACCTCGGGGAAAGGGGGAGCAGTACTTC; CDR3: CASSQVPRGKGEQYF
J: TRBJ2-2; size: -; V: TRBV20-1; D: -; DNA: TGCAGTGCTAAGCGGGGACAACAAACCGGGGAGCTGTTTTTT; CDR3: CSAKRGQQTGELFF
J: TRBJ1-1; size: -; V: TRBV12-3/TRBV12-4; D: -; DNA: TGTGCCAGCATTACCGAGGCCTCGAACACTGAAGCTTTCTTT; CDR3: CASITEASNTEAFF
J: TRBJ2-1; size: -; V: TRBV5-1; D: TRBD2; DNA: TGCGCCAGCAGCTGGAGCGGGGGGGCGAATAATGAGCAGTTCTTC; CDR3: CASSWSGGANNEQFF
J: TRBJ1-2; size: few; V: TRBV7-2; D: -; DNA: TGTGCCAGCAGCTTGGGCCGAGACTATGGCTACACCTTC; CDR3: CASSLGRDYGYTF
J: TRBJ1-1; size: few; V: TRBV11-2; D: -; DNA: TGTGCCAGCAGCTTAAGGGGGGGGAACACTGAAGCTTTCTTT; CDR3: CASSLRGGNTEAFF
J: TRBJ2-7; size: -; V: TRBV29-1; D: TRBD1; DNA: TGCAGCGTTGACTTTAGACAGGGCCGGTCCTACGAGCAGTACTTC; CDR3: CSVDFRQGRSYEQYF
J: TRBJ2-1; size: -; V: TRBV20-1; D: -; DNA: TGCAGTGCTAGCGACGAGCAGTTCTTC; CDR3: CSASDEQFF
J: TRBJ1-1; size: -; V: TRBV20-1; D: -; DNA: TGCAGTGCTACCGGACAGCGAACTGAAGCTTTCTTT; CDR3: CSATGQRTEAFF